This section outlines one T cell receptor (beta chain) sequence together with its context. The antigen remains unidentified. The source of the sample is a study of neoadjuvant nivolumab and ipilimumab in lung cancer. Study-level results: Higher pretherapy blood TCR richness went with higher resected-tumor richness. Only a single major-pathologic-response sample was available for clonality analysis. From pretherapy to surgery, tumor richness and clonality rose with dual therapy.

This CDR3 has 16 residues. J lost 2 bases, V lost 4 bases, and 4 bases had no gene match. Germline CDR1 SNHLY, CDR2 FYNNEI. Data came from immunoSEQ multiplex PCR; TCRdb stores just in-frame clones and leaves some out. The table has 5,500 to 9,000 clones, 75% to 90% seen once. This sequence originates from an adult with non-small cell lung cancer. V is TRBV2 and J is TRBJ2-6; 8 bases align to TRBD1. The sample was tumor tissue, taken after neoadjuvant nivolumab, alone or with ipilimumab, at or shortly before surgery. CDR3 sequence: CASSALTGAGANVLTF. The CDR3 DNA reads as TGTGCCAGCAGTGCCTTGACAGGGGCTGGGGCCAACGTCCTGACTTTC.